Listed below are T cell receptor beta chains from one sample, sequenced in a study of cytomegalovirus exposure and HLA in healthy donors. Generated by immunoSEQ multiplex PCR, the TCRdb table keeps only in-frame clones and is missing some. The repertoire consists of 120,000 or so clones, with approximately 94% occurring once and the leading ten covering 1.5% to 2%. Sequenced input: PBMCs. These receptors were collected from a man between 18 and 35 years old in good health and CMV-seronegative. Both conserved end residues are part of each CDR3.

v_gene,j_gene,len,CDR3aa
TRBV11-2,TRBJ2-6,15,CASRDTGYGANVLTF
TRBV29-1,TRBJ2-7,12,CSVEGRQGETNF
TRBV6-1,TRBJ2-1,13,CASEREGLNEQFF
TRBV5-7,TRBJ2-3,15,CASSLSGGRRDTQYF
TRBV30,TRBJ1-1,15,CAWSPYSGGLGEAFF
TRBV2,TRBJ2-7,16,CASNLLRGATSYEQYF
TRBV11-2,TRBJ2-3,18,CASSLDRGTARPTDTQYF
TRBV7-2,TRBJ2-7,16,CASSSRGSGVSYEQYF
TRBV19,TRBJ2-5,16,CASSMVTGPTQETQYF
TRBV6-5,TRBJ2-1,12,CASRPWGSEQFF
TRBV15,TRBJ2-3,14,CATSRRGSTDTQYF
TRBV11-1,TRBJ2-1,15,CASSLPSGGEDEQFF
TRBV19,TRBJ2-7,14,CASSIGGGAYEQYF
TRBV7-2,TRBJ1-2,14,CASSSVQRNYGYTF
TRBV6-5,TRBJ2-7,14,CASGWPGESYEQYF
TRBV6-4,TRBJ2-2,15,CASSDSRESTGELFF
TRBV30,TRBJ2-6,18,CAWSAPTGGDSGANVLTF
TRBV28,TRBJ1-5,16,CASSFPPGVSNQPQHF
TRBV7-8,TRBJ2-5,14,CASSSRTGGESQYF
TRBV11-3,TRBJ2-7,15,CASSRTAKGAYEQYF
TRBV6-1,TRBJ2-2,19,CASSEEFPGLAGDTGELFF
TRBV28,TRBJ1-4,16,CASSFLRTGGAEKLFF
TRBV27,TRBJ1-4,15,CASSGTGTGEEKLFF
TRBV6-6,TRBJ1-5,14,CASSYSGSNQPQHF
TRBV6-6,TRBJ1-1,13,CASIDRDNTEAFF
TRBV7-2,TRBJ1-5,16,CASSLGVGQGNQPQHF
TRBV7-9,TRBJ1-1,15,CASSLAGTGGWGAFF
TRBV11-3,TRBJ2-2,17,CASSWQGGGIDTGELFF
TRBV11-3,TRBJ2-7,17,CASSFSFRIAGSYEQYF
TRBV6-5,TRBJ2-7,15,CASSYSGTGIYEQYF
TRBV6-5,TRBJ1-1,13,CASSQMRDTEAFF
TRBV27,TRBJ1-5,11,CASSFYQPQHF
TRBV28,TRBJ2-1,15,CASKGQGGGYNEQFF
TRBV18,TRBJ1-2,13,CASSPPGNYGYTF
TRBV5-4,TRBJ2-7,12,CASSGRRGEQYF
TRBV28,TRBJ1-5,14,CASSPRGGEQPQHF
TRBV4-3,TRBJ1-2,16,CASSQDLDRGGYGYTF
TRBV5-4,TRBJ1-2,16,CASSSASSLANYGYTF
TRBV18,TRBJ1-1,13,CASSPESNTEAFF
TRBV30,TRBJ2-7,13,CAWCETGEYEQYF
TRBV28,TRBJ1-2,13,CASSFSGDDGYTF
TRBV4-3,TRBJ2-5,15,CASSRTLAGVETQYF
TRBV7-9,TRBJ2-1,16,CASSPLTGGNYNEQFF
TRBV27,TRBJ1-2,13,CASSSDRVGGYTF
TRBV6-1,TRBJ1-1,12,CATRAPSTEAFF
TRBV25-1,TRBJ1-1,15,CASSGQGGANTEAFF
TRBV11-2,TRBJ2-7,13,CASSFLTSYEQYF
TRBV27,TRBJ1-2,13,CASSLAGGYGYTF
TRBV7-9,TRBJ2-4,12,CASASPTDIQYF
TRBV9,TRBJ2-3,18,CASSVPSLAGGSTDTQYF
TRBV19,TRBJ2-3,15,CASSIGPGGTDTQYF
TRBV5-1,TRBJ1-1,15,CASSLETGAVTEAFF
TRBV7-2,TRBJ2-7,14,CASSNTGGTYEQYF
TRBV7-2,TRBJ2-3,15,CASSPGRGQTDTQYF
TRBV5-6,TRBJ2-5,13,CASSSFDGETQYF